These T cell receptor beta chains were read from a single sample in a study of cytomegalovirus exposure and HLA in healthy donors. Assay used: immunoSEQ multiplex PCR; TCRdb lists only in-frame clones, some missing. The data contain around 180,000 clones, 84% of them singletons. The sequenced sample consisted of PBMCs. All receptors come from a girl aged 10 to 17 in good health and CMV-seropositive. Both conserved end residues are part of each CDR3.

j_gene: TRBJ2-7; v_gene: TRBV18; CDR3aa: CASSRGQGAYEQYF
j_gene: TRBJ1-1; v_gene: TRBV6-5; CDR3aa: CASRAGQLSEAFF
j_gene: TRBJ2-1; v_gene: TRBV2; CDR3aa: CASSPPRDRRYNEQFF
j_gene: TRBJ1-2; v_gene: TRBV11-2; CDR3aa: CASSLGGNYGYTF
j_gene: TRBJ2-7; v_gene: TRBV4-2; CDR3aa: CASSQAPGQGFYEQYF
j_gene: TRBJ2-3; v_gene: TRBV5-1; CDR3aa: CASSLALGSDTQYF
j_gene: TRBJ2-7; v_gene: TRBV29-1; CDR3aa: CSVEEGGDEQYF
j_gene: TRBJ1-3; v_gene: TRBV27; CDR3aa: CACLGAGSGNTIYF
j_gene: TRBJ2-3; v_gene: TRBV6-6; CDR3aa: CATQRGTTDTQYF
j_gene: TRBJ2-3; v_gene: TRBV5-1; CDR3aa: CASSLVPGQGITDTQYF
j_gene: TRBJ1-6; v_gene: TRBV14; CDR3aa: CASSQGQGRVNSPLHF
j_gene: TRBJ2-7; v_gene: TRBV19; CDR3aa: CASTPGGGYEQYF
j_gene: TRBJ2-2; v_gene: TRBV9; CDR3aa: CASSVPREENTGELFF
j_gene: TRBJ2-1; v_gene: TRBV15; CDR3aa: CATSFSYTSYNEQFF
j_gene: TRBJ2-5; v_gene: TRBV29-1; CDR3aa: CSVSGTKETQYF
j_gene: TRBJ1-5; v_gene: TRBV9; CDR3aa: CASSPSGDGNQPQHF
j_gene: TRBJ1-2; v_gene: TRBV19; CDR3aa: CASSLPDANRGLRGYTF
j_gene: TRBJ2-3; v_gene: TRBV6-6; CDR3aa: CASSRAGSLTDTQYF
j_gene: TRBJ2-1; v_gene: TRBV4-2; CDR3aa: CASSPSDYTSTNEQFF
j_gene: TRBJ1-3; v_gene: TRBV7-3; CDR3aa: CASSQRSGNTIYF
j_gene: TRBJ1-2; v_gene: TRBV4-1; CDR3aa: CASSQDLGSWGYTF
j_gene: TRBJ2-1; v_gene: TRBV11-2; CDR3aa: CASSLLAGAYNEQFF
j_gene: TRBJ1-5; v_gene: TRBV30; CDR3aa: CAWRGGVYQPQHF
j_gene: TRBJ1-5; v_gene: TRBV5-6; CDR3aa: CASSFRVSEQPQHF
j_gene: TRBJ2-7; v_gene: TRBV7-7; CDR3aa: CASSLEPGDVYEQYF
j_gene: TRBJ2-3; v_gene: TRBV2; CDR3aa: CASSGRTSGGTDTQYF
j_gene: TRBJ1-5; v_gene: TRBV19; CDR3aa: CASSRWAGASNQPQHF
j_gene: TRBJ1-2; v_gene: TRBV27; CDR3aa: CASSPWDKSNYGYTF
j_gene: TRBJ2-3; v_gene: TRBV5-6; CDR3aa: CASILRDYYTDTQYF
j_gene: TRBJ1-3; v_gene: TRBV5-4; CDR3aa: CASSLKGGSGNTIYF
j_gene: TRBJ1-1; v_gene: TRBV30; CDR3aa: CAWKRGGGNTEAFF